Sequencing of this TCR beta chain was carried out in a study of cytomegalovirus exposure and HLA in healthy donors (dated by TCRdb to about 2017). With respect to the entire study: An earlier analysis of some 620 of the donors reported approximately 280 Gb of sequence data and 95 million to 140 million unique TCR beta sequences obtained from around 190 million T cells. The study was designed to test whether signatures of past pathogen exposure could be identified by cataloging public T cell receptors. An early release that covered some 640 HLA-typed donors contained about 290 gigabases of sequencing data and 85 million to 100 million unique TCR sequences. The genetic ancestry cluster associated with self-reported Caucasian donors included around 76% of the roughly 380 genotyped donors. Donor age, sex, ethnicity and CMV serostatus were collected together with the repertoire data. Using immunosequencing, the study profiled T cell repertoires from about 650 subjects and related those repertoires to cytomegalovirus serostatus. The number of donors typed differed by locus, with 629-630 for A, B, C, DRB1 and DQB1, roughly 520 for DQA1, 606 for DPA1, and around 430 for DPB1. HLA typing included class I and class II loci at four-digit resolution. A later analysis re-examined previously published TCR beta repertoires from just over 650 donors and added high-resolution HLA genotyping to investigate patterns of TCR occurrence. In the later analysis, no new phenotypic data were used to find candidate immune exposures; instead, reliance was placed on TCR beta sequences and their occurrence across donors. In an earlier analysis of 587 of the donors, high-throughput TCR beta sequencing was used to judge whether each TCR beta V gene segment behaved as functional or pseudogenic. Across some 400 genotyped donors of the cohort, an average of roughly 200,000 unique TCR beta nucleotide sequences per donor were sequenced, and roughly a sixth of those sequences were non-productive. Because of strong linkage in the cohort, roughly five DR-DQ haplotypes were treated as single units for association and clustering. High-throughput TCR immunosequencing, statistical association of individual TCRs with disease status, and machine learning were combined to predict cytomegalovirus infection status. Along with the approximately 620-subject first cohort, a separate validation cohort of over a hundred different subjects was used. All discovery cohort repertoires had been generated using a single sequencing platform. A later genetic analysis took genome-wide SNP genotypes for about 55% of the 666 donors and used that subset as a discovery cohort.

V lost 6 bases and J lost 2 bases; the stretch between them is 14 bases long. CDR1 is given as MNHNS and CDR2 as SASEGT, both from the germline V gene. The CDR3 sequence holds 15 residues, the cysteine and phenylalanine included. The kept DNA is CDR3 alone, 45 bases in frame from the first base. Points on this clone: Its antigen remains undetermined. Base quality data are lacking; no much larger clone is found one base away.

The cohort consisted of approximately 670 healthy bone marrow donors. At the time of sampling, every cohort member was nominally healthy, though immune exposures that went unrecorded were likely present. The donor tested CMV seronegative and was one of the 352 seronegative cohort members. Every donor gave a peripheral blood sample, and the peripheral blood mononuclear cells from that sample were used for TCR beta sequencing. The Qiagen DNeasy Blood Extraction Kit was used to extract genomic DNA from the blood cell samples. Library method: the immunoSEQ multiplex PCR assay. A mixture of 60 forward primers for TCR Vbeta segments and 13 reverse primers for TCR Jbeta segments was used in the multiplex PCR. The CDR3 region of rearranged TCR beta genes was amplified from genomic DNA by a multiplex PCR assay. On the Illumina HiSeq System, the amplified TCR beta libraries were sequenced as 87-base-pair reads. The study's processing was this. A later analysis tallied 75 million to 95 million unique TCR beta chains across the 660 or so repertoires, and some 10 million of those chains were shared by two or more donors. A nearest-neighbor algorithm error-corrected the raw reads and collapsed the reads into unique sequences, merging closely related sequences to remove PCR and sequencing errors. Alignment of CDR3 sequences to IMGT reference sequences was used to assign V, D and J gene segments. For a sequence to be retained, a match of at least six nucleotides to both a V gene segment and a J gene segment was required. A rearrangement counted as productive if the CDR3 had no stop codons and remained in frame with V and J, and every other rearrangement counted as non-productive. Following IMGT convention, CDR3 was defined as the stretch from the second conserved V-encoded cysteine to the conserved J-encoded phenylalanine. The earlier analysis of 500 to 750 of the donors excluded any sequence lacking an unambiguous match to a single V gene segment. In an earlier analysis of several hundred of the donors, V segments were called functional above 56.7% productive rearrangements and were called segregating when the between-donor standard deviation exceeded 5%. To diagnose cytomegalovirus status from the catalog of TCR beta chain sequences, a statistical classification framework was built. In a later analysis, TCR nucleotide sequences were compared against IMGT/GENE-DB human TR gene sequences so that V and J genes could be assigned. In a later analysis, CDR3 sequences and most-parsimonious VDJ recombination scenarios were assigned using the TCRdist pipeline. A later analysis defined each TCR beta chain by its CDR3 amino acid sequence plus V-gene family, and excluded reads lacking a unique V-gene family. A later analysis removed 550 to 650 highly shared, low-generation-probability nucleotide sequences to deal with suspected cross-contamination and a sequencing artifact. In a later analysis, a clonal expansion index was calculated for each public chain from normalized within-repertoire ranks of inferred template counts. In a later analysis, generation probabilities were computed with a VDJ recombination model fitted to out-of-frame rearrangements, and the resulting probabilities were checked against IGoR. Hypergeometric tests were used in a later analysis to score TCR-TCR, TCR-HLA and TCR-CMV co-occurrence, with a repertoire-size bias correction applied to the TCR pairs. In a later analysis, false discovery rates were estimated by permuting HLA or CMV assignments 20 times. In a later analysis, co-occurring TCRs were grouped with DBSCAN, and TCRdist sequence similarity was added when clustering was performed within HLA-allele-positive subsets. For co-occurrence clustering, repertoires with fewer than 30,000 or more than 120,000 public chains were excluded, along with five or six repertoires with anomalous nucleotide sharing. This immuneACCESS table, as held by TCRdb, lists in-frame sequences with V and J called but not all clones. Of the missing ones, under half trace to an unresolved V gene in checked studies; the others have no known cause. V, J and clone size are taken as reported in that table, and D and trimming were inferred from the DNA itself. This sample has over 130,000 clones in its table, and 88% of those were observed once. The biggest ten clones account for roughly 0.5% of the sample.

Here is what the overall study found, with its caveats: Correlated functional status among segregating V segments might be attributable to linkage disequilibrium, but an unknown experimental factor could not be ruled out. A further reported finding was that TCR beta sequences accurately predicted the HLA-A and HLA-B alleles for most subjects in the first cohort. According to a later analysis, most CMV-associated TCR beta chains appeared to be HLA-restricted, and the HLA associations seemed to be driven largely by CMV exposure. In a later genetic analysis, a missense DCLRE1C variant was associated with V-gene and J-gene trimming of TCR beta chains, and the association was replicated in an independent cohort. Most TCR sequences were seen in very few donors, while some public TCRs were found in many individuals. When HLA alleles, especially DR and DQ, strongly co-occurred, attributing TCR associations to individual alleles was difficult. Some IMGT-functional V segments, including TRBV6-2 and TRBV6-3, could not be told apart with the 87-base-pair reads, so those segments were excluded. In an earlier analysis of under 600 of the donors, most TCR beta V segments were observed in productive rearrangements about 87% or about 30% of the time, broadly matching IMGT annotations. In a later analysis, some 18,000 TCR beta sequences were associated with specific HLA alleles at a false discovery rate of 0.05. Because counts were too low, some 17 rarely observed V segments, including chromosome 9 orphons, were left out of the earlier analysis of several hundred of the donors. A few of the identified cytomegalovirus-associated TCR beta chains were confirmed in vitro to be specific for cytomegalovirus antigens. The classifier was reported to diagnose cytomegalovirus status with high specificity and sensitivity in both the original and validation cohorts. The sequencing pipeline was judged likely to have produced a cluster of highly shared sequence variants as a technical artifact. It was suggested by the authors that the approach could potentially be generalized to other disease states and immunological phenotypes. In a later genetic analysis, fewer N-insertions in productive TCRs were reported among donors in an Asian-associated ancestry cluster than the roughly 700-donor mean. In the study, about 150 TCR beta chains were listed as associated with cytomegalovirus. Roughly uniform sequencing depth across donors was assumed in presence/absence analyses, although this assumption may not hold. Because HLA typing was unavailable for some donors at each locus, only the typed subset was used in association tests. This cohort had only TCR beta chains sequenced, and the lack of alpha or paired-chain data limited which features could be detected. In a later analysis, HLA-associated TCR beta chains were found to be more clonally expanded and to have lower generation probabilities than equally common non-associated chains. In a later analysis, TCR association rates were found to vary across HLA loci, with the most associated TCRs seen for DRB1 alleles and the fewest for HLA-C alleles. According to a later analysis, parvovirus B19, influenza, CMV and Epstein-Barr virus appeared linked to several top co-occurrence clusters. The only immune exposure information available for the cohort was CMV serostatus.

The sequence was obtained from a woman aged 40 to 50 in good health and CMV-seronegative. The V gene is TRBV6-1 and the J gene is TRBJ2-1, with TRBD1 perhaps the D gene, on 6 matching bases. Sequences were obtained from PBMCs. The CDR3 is CASRATGGAYNEQFF. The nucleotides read TGTGCCAGCAGAGCGACAGGAGGTGCCTACAATGAGCAGTTCTTC.